A selection of T cell receptor beta chains follows, all from one sample in a study of CD8+ T cells in alopecia areata. The method was immunoSEQ multiplex PCR; TCRdb's version includes in-frame clones alone and lacks a portion of them. The table has some 51,000 clones, 95% to 97% seen once. Specimen: CD8+ T cells sorted from blood, collected at week 0. Receptor source: a human donor with alopecia areata. The conserved cysteine and the conserved F or W are not part of the CDR3 here. The D gene is left open where the match is weak.

CDR3 length: 13; D gene: TRBD2; V gene: TRBV6-5; CDR3 protein: ASSYGGGAGETQY
CDR3 length: 16; D gene: TRBD2; V gene: TRBV11-2; CDR3 protein: ASSLIAVAGGYVYEQY
CDR3 length: 14; D gene: TRBD1; V gene: TRBV7-6; CDR3 protein: ASSLVGTGGTGELF
CDR3 length: 13; D gene: .; V gene: TRBV7-9; CDR3 protein: ASSPGTASYNEQF
CDR3 length: 12; D gene: .; V gene: TRBV7-8; CDR3 protein: ASSLAPVRYEQY
CDR3 length: 11; D gene: .; V gene: TRBV7-8; CDR3 protein: ASSLGGDSPLH
CDR3 length: 12; D gene: .; V gene: TRBV29-1; CDR3 protein: SVEGFSSYNEQF
CDR3 length: 14; D gene: TRBD2; V gene: TRBV29-1; CDR3 protein: SVEDWGGSGANVLT
CDR3 length: 10; D gene: .; V gene: TRBV12-5; CDR3 protein: ASGLNKNIQY
CDR3 length: 14; D gene: TRBD2; V gene: TRBV5-6; CDR3 protein: ASSLESGGAEVVQY
CDR3 length: 11; D gene: TRBD1; V gene: TRBV29-1; CDR3 protein: SVGQGAPYEQY
CDR3 length: 13; D gene: .; V gene: TRBV4-1; CDR3 protein: ASSQDEGGGTEAF
CDR3 length: 15; D gene: TRBD1; V gene: TRBV14; CDR3 protein: ASSRGQGTLLGETQY
CDR3 length: 10; D gene: .; V gene: TRBV30; CDR3 protein: AWSSGGAPQF
CDR3 length: 15; D gene: TRBD2; V gene: TRBV7-9; CDR3 protein: ASSTEWGGGSTDTQY
CDR3 length: 10; D gene: .; V gene: TRBV19; CDR3 protein: ASSNGLTEAF
CDR3 length: 14; D gene: .; V gene: TRBV18; CDR3 protein: ASSPPPSEGSNGYT
CDR3 length: 15; D gene: .; V gene: TRBV4-1; CDR3 protein: ASSQAEVSPGANVLT
CDR3 length: 13; D gene: .; V gene: TRBV19; CDR3 protein: ASSIADISSYEQY
CDR3 length: 15; D gene: TRBD2; V gene: TRBV4-2; CDR3 protein: ASSQEEAGADTDTQY
CDR3 length: 14; D gene: .; V gene: TRBV4-3; CDR3 protein: ASSQDSSSVYNEQF
CDR3 length: 11; D gene: TRBD2; V gene: TRBV7-2; CDR3 protein: ASSLGLAGTQY
CDR3 length: 11; D gene: .; V gene: TRBV5-4; CDR3 protein: ASSLGRADTQY